This is a list of T cell receptor beta chains from one sample in a study of CXCR3-negative and CXCR3-positive naive CD8 T cells. TCRdb reanalyzed the 5' RACE reads and collapses them to one entry per CDR3 protein, without DNA. The sample's table shows roughly 50,000 distinct CDR3 sequences. Sequenced: memory CD8+ T cells from blood. Source of these receptors: a human donor in good health. Some clones in this sample may be carry-over from other donors' samples. Both conserved end residues are part of each CDR3. Size is stated for part of the rows, as once, few or many counts, or as a class when the clone is expanded.

j_gene,abundance,v_gene,CDR3aa
TRBJ1-4,NA,TRBV29-1,CSVEGGGLLATNEKLFF
TRBJ2-1,NA,TRBV4-3,CASSQDRGKNEQFF
TRBJ2-7,NA,TRBV19,CASSAGTSGTYEQYF
TRBJ2-1,NA,TRBV5-5,CASNPFGDDNEQFF
TRBJ1-1,NA,TRBV6-6,CASSYSTRTGGFPEAFF
TRBJ2-5,NA,TRBV29-1,CSAVMTGETQYF
TRBJ1-3,NA,TRBV14,CASSQDGYSYSGNTIYF
TRBJ1-2,NA,TRBV4-3,CASSQGFTVSYGYTF
TRBJ1-4,NA,TRBV29-1,CSVGPQGAPNEKLFF
TRBJ1-2,NA,TRBV7-2,CASSLVVLYGYTF
TRBJ2-3,NA,TRBV13,CASSLGSTDTQYF
TRBJ2-7,NA,TRBV4-3,CASSHDPRGLGSYEQYF
TRBJ2-1,medium-sized,TRBV6-4,CASALGARNEQFF
TRBJ2-1,NA,TRBV10-2,CASSEGEEQFF
TRBJ1-2,NA,TRBV20-1,CSAGDPGLLTYGYTF
TRBJ1-6,NA,TRBV20-1,CSARRQQEYNSPLHF
TRBJ2-1,NA,TRBV19,CASSTDGEAYNEQFF
TRBJ2-7,NA,TRBV7-9,CASSSSSGTPYEQYF
TRBJ1-5,NA,TRBV7-9,CASSLDVGVQPQHF
TRBJ2-7,NA,TRBV15,CATSRYQGILSYEQYF
TRBJ2-7,NA,TRBV5-5,CASSGGTAYEQYF
TRBJ1-1,NA,TRBV5-1,CASSPTGVNTEAFF
TRBJ2-5,NA,TRBV15,CATSSHPSGRGLGQETQYF
TRBJ2-5,NA,TRBV29-1,CSVEVTSKETQYF
TRBJ2-4,NA,TRBV28,CASSLPRGTKNIQYF
TRBJ1-1,NA,TRBV5-1,CASSWGTIGTEAFF
TRBJ2-2,NA,TRBV3-1,CASTAGTGDTGELFF
TRBJ2-1,NA,TRBV2,CASRWTARDMNEQFF
TRBJ2-7,NA,TRBV6-2/TRBV6-3,CASSYASWTGYSYEQYF
TRBJ2-5,NA,TRBV28,CGSDTSGALGETQYF
TRBJ2-7,NA,TRBV9,CASSVGLVSSYEQYF
TRBJ1-1,NA,TRBV2,CASRVGRSLNTEAFF
TRBJ1-1,NA,TRBV5-1,CASSLQVMAEAFF
TRBJ2-7,NA,TRBV4-1,CASSQEGTGGYEQYF
TRBJ2-3,NA,TRBV14,CASSQVGAGDTQYF
TRBJ2-2,NA,TRBV15,CATSRGRGTGELFF
TRBJ1-1,NA,TRBV19,CASSFGGGNTEAFF
TRBJ1-6,NA,TRBV29-1,CSVEDQNWGDAYNSPLHF
TRBJ2-5,NA,TRBV4-1,CASSQFVGSGTALPQETQYF
TRBJ1-2,NA,TRBV29-1,CSVTDSDYGYTF
TRBJ2-3,NA,TRBV29-1,CSVEGAAEDSTDTQYF
TRBJ2-1,NA,TRBV29-1,CSASALTYNEQFF
TRBJ2-7,NA,TRBV4-2,CASSQLGYEQYF
TRBJ2-7,NA,TRBV9,CASSEWDGPSYEQYF
TRBJ1-1,NA,TRBV5-1,CASSMRGAGPYTEAFF
TRBJ2-1,NA,TRBV29-1,CSVASGMADEQFF
TRBJ2-5,NA,TRBV28,CASSFLVSKETQYF
TRBJ2-7,NA,TRBV4-2,CASSHPSGGLAYEQYF
TRBJ2-2,NA,TRBV7-9,CASSPVTSAGELFF
TRBJ1-3,NA,TRBV4-1,CASSPRGSSGNTMYF
TRBJ2-6,NA,TRBV6-4,CASGDSSGANVLTF
TRBJ1-4,NA,TRBV7-8,CASSINSATNEKLFF
TRBJ2-7,NA,TRBV4-2,CASSQDPQSPSYEQYF
TRBJ1-2,NA,TRBV6-2/TRBV6-3,CASRGGLEVDGYTF
TRBJ2-1,NA,TRBV29-1,CSVGRASSYNEQFF
TRBJ2-7,NA,TRBV7-9,CASSQAGPYEQYF
TRBJ2-5,NA,TRBV25-1,CASSMGQGKETQYF